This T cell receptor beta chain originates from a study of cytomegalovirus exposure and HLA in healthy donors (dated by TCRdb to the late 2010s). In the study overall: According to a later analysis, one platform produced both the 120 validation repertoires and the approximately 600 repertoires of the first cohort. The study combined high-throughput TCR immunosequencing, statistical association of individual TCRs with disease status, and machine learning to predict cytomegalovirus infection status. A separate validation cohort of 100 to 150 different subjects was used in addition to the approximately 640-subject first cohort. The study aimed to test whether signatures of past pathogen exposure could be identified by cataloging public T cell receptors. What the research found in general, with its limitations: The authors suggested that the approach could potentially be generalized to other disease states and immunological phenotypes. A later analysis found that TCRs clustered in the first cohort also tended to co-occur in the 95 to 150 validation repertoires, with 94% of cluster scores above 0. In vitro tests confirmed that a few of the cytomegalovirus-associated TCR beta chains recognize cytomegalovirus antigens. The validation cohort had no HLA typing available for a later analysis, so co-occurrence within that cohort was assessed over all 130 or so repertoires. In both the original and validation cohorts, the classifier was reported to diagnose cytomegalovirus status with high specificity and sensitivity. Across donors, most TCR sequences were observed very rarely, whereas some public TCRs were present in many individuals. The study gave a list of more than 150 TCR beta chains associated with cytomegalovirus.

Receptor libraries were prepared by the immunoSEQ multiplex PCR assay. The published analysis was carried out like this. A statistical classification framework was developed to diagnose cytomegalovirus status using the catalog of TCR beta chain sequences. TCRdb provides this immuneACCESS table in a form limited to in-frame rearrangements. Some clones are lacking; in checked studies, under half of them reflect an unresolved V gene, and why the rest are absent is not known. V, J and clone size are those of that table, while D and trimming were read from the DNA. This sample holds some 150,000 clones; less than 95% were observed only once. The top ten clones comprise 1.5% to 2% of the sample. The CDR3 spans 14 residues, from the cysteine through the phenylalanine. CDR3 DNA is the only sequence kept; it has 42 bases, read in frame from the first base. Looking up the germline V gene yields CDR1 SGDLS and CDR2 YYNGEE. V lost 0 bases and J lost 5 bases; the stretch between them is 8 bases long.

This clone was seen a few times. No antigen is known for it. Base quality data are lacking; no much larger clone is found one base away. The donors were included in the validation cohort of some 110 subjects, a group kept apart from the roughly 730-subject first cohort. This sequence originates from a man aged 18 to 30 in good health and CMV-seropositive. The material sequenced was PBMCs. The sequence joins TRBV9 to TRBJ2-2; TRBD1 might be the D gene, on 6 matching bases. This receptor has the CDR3 CASSVGDRTGELFF. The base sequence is TGTGCCAGCAGCGTAGGCGACAGGACCGGGGAGCTGTTTTTT.